The 22 T cell receptor beta chains below all came from one sample that was sequenced in a study of blood T cell repertoires in COVID-19. Sequencing used immunoSEQ multiplex PCR; TCRdb keeps in-frame clones, though not all of them. In the table there are under 350,000 clones, approximately 83% of which are singletons. The sample taken for sequencing was peripheral blood. These receptors all come from a woman in her sixties or seventies with acute or convalescent COVID-19.

This clone was seen once. The V call is TRBV18, the J call TRBJ1-2; D is uncertain. CDR1 and CDR2 (germline): KGHSH, LQKENI. Trimming took 2 bases from V and 8 from J, leaving 9 bases between them. The CDR3 is 12 residues long. The DNA for the CDR3 is TGTGCCAGCTCACCATGGGAGTTCGGCTACACCTTC. Residues: CASSPWEFGYTF.

V and J are TRBV5-6 and TRBJ1-5, with D perhaps matching TRBD1 (6 bases). The CDR3 is 15 amino acids. The germline V gene encodes CDR1 SGHDT and CDR2 YYEEEE. Trimming took 2 bases from V and 1 from J, leaving 10 bases between them. The CDR3 bases are TGTGCCAGCAGCTTACGAACAGGGAGCAATCAGCCCCAGCATTTT. Translating it yields CASSLRTGSNQPQHF.

CDR3 region: CASSSGGTGDREQYF. The CDR3 bases are TGCGCCAGCAGCTCCGGCGGGACAGGGGACCGCGAGCAGTACTTC. V and J are TRBV5-1 and TRBJ2-7, with 10 bases fitting TRBD1. After removal of 3 bases from V and 6 bases from J, the junction contained 9 bases not matched to a gene. The length of the CDR3 is 15 residues. Germline CDR1 reads SGHRS; CDR2 reads YFSETQ.

This clone was seen more than once but under ten times. The chain couples TRBV30 to TRBJ1-6; D not resolved. Germline CDR1 is GTSNPN and CDR2 is SVGIG (reference sequence). V shed 3 bases and J shed 1 base, with 16 bases lying between them. The CDR3 has 17 amino acids. CDR3 bases: TGTGCCTGGAGCAGCGCTGTAAAAGCGTCCTATAATTCACCCCTCCACTTT. Its protein is CAWSSAVKASYNSPLHF.

This chain connects TRBV5-5 to TRBJ1-1; the match to TRBD1 covers 7 bases. CDR3 length: 15 residues. Per the germline V gene, CDR1 is SGHKS and CDR2 is YYEKEE (reference sequence). V dropped 4 bases and J dropped 1; count of bases not matched to a gene: 7. CDR3 coding DNA: TGTGCCAGCAGCCCCCGTACAGGGGAGAACACTGAAGCTTTCTTT. Its translation is CASSPRTGENTEAFF.

The chain carries TRBV2 and TRBJ2-7; 12 positions match TRBD1. The germline V gene has CDR1 SNHLY and CDR2 FYNNEI. The CDR3 contains 14 residues. V shed 7 bases, J shed 6 bases, and the junction held 7 bases outside the gene matches. In DNA, the CDR3 is TGTGCCAGCAAGGGGGACAGGGGGCGAAGCGAGCAGTACTTC. Translating it yields CASKGDRGRSEQYF.

The rearrangement uses TRBV18 and TRBJ1-1, with TRBD1 matching 8 bases. The germline gives CDR1 KGHSH, CDR2 LQKENI. The CDR3 runs 16 residues. J was trimmed by 1 base and V by 2 bases; bases with no gene match: 6. Written as DNA, the CDR3 is TGTGCCAGCTCACCAAAAGGGACAGGACCGAACACTGAAGCTTTCTTT. Encoded protein: CASSPKGTGPNTEAFF.

This chain links TRBV2 with TRBJ2-7, with D tentatively TRBD1 (5 bases). The V end was cut by 8 bases, the J end by 0 bases, with 14 bases between. The CDR3 spans 14 residues. From germline, CDR1 is SNHLY and CDR2 FYNNEI. CDR3 amino acids: CASPKGRDSYEQYF. The CDR3 coding sequence is TGTGCCAGCCCGAAAGGCAGGGACTCCTACGAGCAGTACTTC.

The rearrangement joins TRBV7-8 to TRBJ2-3, with D possibly TRBD2 on 6 matching bases. Germline V gives CDR1 SGHVS, CDR2 FQNEAQ. Trimming stripped 2 bases from V and 2 bases from J, with 20 bases between. The CDR3 contains 18 residues. The CDR3 is CASSLRGKPTGDTDTQYF. The CDR3 nucleotides are TGTGCCAGCAGCTTACGGGGGAAGCCGACCGGAGACACAGATACGCAGTATTTT.

The chain recombines TRBV5-5 with TRBJ2-1, with D maybe TRBD1 (6 bases). The CDR3 has 16 amino acids. The germline V gene has CDR1 SGHKS and CDR2 YYEKEE (reference sequence). The V end was cut by 4 bases, the J end by 4 bases, with 18 bases between. The CDR3, as DNA: TGTGCCAGCAGCGTAACCGGGACAAGGGCGTACAATGAGCAGTTCTTC. Amino acids: CASSVTGTRAYNEQFF.

The sample holds one count of this clone. The rearrangement joins TRBV6-5 to TRBJ1-2; D is unclear. V lost 5 bases to trimming and J lost 6 bases, with 10 bases between them. This CDR3 comprises 12 residues. Germline values: CDR1 MNHEY, CDR2 SVGAGI. The CDR3 sequence is CASSLTLNGYTF. CDR3 nucleotide sequence: TGTGCCAGCAGTCTAACTCTCAATGGCTACACCTTC.

A few counts support this clone. J is TRBJ1-1 and V is TRBV10-1; D remains unclear. The germline V gene encodes CDR1 WNHNN and CDR2 SYGVQD (reference sequence). The CDR3 has 14 amino acids. Between the trimmed V and J ends, which lost 0 bases and 1 base, there was a span of 6 bases. In DNA, the CDR3 is TGCGCCAGCAGTGAGTCGAGATGGAACACTGAAGCTTTCTTT. This codes for CASSESRWNTEAFF.

J is TRBJ2-5 and V is TRBV5-1, with a weak D call TRBD1 (6 bases). The germline CDR1 and CDR2 sequences are SGHRS and YFSETQ. The CDR3 has 15 residues. V was cut by 0 bases and J by 3 bases, with 12 bases left in between. CDR3 coding DNA: TGCGCCAGCAGCTTGGGGACAGTCGGGGAAGAGACCCAGTACTTC. It is translated as CASSLGTVGEETQYF.

The V call is TRBV18, the J call TRBJ2-7; D ambiguous. The germline V and J ends were trimmed by 3 bases and 2 bases, with 5 bases remaining between them. Germline assignment: CDR1 KGHSH and CDR2 LQKENI. The CDR3 runs to 12 residues. Here the CDR3 reads CASSPTPYEQYF. Written as DNA, the CDR3 is TGTGCCAGCTCACCGACACCCTACGAGCAGTACTTC.

This chain connects TRBV5-1 to TRBJ2-3; TRBD1 matches 8 bases. Per the germline V gene, CDR1 is SGHRS and CDR2 is YFSETQ. The CDR3 has 15 residues. With V trimmed by 5 bases and J by 6 bases, 11 bases remained unmatched. The CDR3 nucleotides read TGCGCCAGCAGACCTGCCCCAGGGGGCTGGGATACGCAGTATTTT. Amino acids: CASRPAPGGWDTQYF.

This clone was seen a few times. The rearrangement links TRBV9 to TRBJ1-4; D is unresolved. V shed 0 bases and J shed 6 bases, with 15 bases lying between them. Germline V gives CDR1 SGDLS, CDR2 YYNGEE. This CDR3 contains 16 residues. DNA for the CDR3: TGTGCCAGCAGCGTAGCCCTACGGTTGGGAGATGAAAAACTGTTTTTT. This codes for CASSVALRLGDEKLFF.

The chain is built from TRBV15 and TRBJ2-2; D not certain. This CDR3 comprises 17 residues. Trimming left V 1 base short and J 0 bases short, with 12 bases between. The germline gives CDR1 LNHNV, CDR2 YYDKDF (reference sequence). This chain's CDR3 is CATSRGAGPANTGELFF. The CDR3 DNA follows: TGTGCCACCAGCAGAGGGGCCGGTCCCGCGAACACCGGGGAGCTGTTTTTT. Using reference TRBV15 and TRBJ2-2 for the parts outside the CDR3, the full variable domain is DAMVIQNPRYQVTQFGKPVTLSCSQTLNHNVMYWYQQKSSQAPKLLFHYYDKDFNNEADTPDNFQSRRPNTSFCFLDIRSPGLGDTAMYLCATSRGAGPANTGELFFGEGSRLTVL.

The sample holds a few counts of this clone. The gene calls are TRBV5-1 and TRBJ2-6; no reliable D call. The germline gives CDR1 SGHRS, CDR2 YFSETQ. The CDR3 spans 15 residues. The V end lost 1 base, the J end lost 1 base, and 6 bases lay between the germline ends. CDR3 region: CASSLRASGANVLTF. As DNA, the CDR3 is TGCGCCAGCAGCTTGCGAGCATCTGGGGCCAACGTCCTGACTTTC.

The J gene is TRBJ1-1, the V gene TRBV27; tentative D call: TRBD1 (5 bases). This CDR3 has 14 residues. CDR1 is MNHEY and CDR2 is SMNVEV in the germline V gene (reference sequence). Trimming shortened V by 6 bases and J by 2 bases, and 13 bases separated the two germline ends. The CDR3, as DNA: TGTGCCAGCAGAGGAATGGACATCAACACTGAAGCTTTCTTT. The encoded protein is CASRGMDINTEAFF.

This chain uses TRBV15 with TRBJ2-1; D is possibly TRBD2 (6 bases). The V end lost 0 bases, the J end lost 9 bases, and 21 bases lay between the germline ends. Germline assignment: CDR1 LNHNV and CDR2 YYDKDF (reference sequence). This CDR3 is built from 17 residues. CDR3 DNA sequence: TGTGCCACCAGCAGAGATCGCGGGGTGGCCGGAGTTCGTGAGCAGTTCTTC. Its protein product is CATSRDRGVAGVREQFF.

This chain uses TRBV5-1 with TRBJ1-2; tentatively, D is TRBD1 (5 bases). This CDR3 spans 14 amino acids. Germline V gene sequence: CDR1 SGHRS, CDR2 YFSETQ. V was shortened by 0 bases and J by 2 bases, with 8 bases between the two germline ends. The CDR3 reads CASSLDAGNYGYTF. As DNA, the CDR3 is TGCGCCAGCAGCTTGGATGCAGGGAACTATGGCTACACCTTC.

V gene TRBV20-1 combines with J gene TRBJ1-2; 7 bases are a match to TRBD1. J gave up 11 bases and V 4 bases, and 7 bases lay outside the gene matches. Germline V gene lookup returns CDR1 DFQATT and CDR2 SNEGSKA (reference sequence). This CDR3 has 11 amino acids. CDR3 nucleotide sequence: TGCAGTGCTACGACGACAGGGACATACACCTTC. Protein: CSATTTGTYTF.